A single TCR beta chain is shown here with its context. Antigen: not known. The data belong to a study of T cells in Graves' hyperthyroidism and ophthalmopathy. Amplified TCR beta CDR3 regions came from RNA transcripts. TCR CDR3 underwent first-round RT-PCR with the HTBI primer set. A single record per CDR3 protein comes from TCRdb applying MiXCR to the multiplex PCR reads. The sample records approximately 400,000 distinct CDR3 sequences, about 15% being singletons. Germline-derived CDR1 and CDR2 are MNHNS and SASEGT. The CDR3 contains 14 residues. V was trimmed by 5 bases and J by 7 bases, leaving 14 bases between them. Findings and caveats of the study: Researchers found most expanded thyroid clonotypes above 0.001 in blood as well.

Sequencing input: blood. This TCR came from a woman aged 30 to 39 with Graves' hyperthyroidism. The gene calls are TRBV6-1 and TRBJ1-4, with D maybe TRBD1 (6 bases). The CDR3 sequence: CASSYPTGGEKLFF. DNA for the CDR3: TGTGCCAGCAGTTATCCGACAGGAGGTGAAAAACTGTTTTTT.